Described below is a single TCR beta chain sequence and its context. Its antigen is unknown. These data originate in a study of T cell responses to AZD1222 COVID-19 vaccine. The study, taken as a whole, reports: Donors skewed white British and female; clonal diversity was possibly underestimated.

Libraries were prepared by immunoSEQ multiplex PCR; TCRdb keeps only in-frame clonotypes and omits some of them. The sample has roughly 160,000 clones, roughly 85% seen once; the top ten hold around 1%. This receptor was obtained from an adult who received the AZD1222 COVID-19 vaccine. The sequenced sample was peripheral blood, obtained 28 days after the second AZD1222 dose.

CDR3 loop: CASSWTSGPSTDTQYF. CDR3 coding DNA: TGTGCCAGCAGCTGGACTAGCGGACCTAGCACAGATACGCAGTATTTT. The chain carries TRBV7-2 and TRBJ2-3, with TRBD2 matching 10 bases. The CDR3 sequence is 16 residues long. Germline assignment: CDR1 SGHTA and CDR2 FQGNSA. With 4 bases clipped from V and 0 bases from J, the junction kept 4 bases outside the gene matches.